These 25 T cell receptor beta chains originate from one sample sequenced in a study of T cell repertoires in cytomegalovirus infection. TCRdb recomputed calls from the reads with MiXCR, one row per CDR3 protein. The top ten clones hold over 15% of a sample with hundreds of thousands of distinct CDR3 sequences, almost 30% of them seen once. Their recognized antigens are unknown. Specimen: cultured PBMCs, collected from culture after CMV antigen stimulation. These TCRs come from a human donor in good health (CMV status not recorded). Some clones in this sample may be carry-over from other donors' samples.

The chain carries TRBV5-6 and TRBJ2-1; possibly TRBD2 for D (6 bases). CDR1 and CDR2 from the germline V gene are SGHDT and YYEEEE. The V end lost 4 bases, the J end lost 12 bases, and 23 bases lay between the germline ends. The CDR3 runs 15 residues. The CDR3 region has the DNA TGTGCCAGCAGCGGGACCGGGACTGGGAGTAGAGGGCAGTTCTTC. It is translated as CASSGTGTGSRGQFF.

Details on this clonotype: Sequence at one end of the junction differs from germline and may be a read error. V and J are TRBV7-2 and TRBJ1-2; the match to TRBD1 covers 9 bases. The germline V gene encodes CDR1 SGHTA and CDR2 FQGNSA. The CDR3 runs 13 residues. CDR3 sequence reads: CASILDRGDGYIF. CDR3 coding DNA: TGTGCCAGCATCCTGGACAGGGGTGATGGCTACATCTTC.

The chain carries TRBV7-8 and TRBJ2-1; 10 bases are shared with TRBD1. This CDR3 has 19 residues. Germline V CDR1 and CDR2: SGHVS, FQNEAQ. Losses at the gene ends were 0 bases for V and 8 bases for J; bases not matched to a gene: 16. The CDR3 loop reads CASSLAPHQTGGAWDEQFF. The CDR3 nucleotides read TGTGCCAGCAGCTTAGCGCCCCACCAGACAGGGGGCGCGTGGGATGAGCAGTTCTTC.

This clonotype was picked up a small number of times. V is TRBV7-9 and J is TRBJ2-2; perhaps TRBD2 as D (6 bases). Germline V gives CDR1 SEHNR, CDR2 FQNEAQ (reference sequence). V shed 4 bases and J shed 6 bases, with 12 bases lying between them. The CDR3 covers 14 residues. The CDR3 DNA follows: TGTGCCAGCAGCTCCAGAGGAGGGGCCGGGGAGCTGTTTTTT. This translates into CASSSRGGAGELFF.

This chain joins TRBV20-1 and TRBJ2-2; 7 bases align to TRBD2. Per the germline V gene, CDR1 is DFQATT and CDR2 is SNEGSKA (reference sequence). The ends lost 5 bases at V and 0 bases at J; junction bases unmatched: 9. There are 16 residues in the CDR3. In DNA, the CDR3 is TGCAGTGCTGCCATCGCCGGGACTACGAACACCGGGGAGCTGTTTTTT. Translating it yields CSAAIAGTTNTGELFF.

The chain combines TRBV30 with TRBJ1-2; 8 positions agree with TRBD1. With 1 base clipped from V and 4 bases from J, the junction kept 14 bases outside the gene matches. CDR1 and CDR2 from the germline V gene are GTSNPN and SVGIG (reference sequence). The CDR3 contains 17 residues. The CDR3 region is CAWSEQGAFALGYGYTF. CDR3 bases: TGTGCCTGGAGTGAGCAGGGGGCTTTCGCGTTGGGCTATGGCTACACCTTC.

The V call is TRBV4-2, the J call TRBJ1-2; 10 nucleotides match TRBD1. The CDR3 contains 14 residues. With 4 bases clipped from V and 8 bases from J, the junction kept 7 bases outside the gene matches. The germline V gene encodes CDR1 LGHNA and CDR2 YNFKEQ. The CDR3 region is CASSPGQGVGGYTF. In DNA form, the CDR3 reads TGTGCCAGCAGCCCCGGACAGGGGGTAGGGGGCTACACCTTC.

This clonotype turned up a few times. The J gene is TRBJ1-5, the V gene TRBV7-2; D is unclear. The CDR3 covers 14 residues. Germline V gene sequence: CDR1 SGHTA, CDR2 FQGNSA. Trimming left V 1 base short and J 7 bases short, with 11 bases between. The CDR3 bases are TGTGCCAGCAGCTTAGTTCCCGCCGGCCAGCCCCAGCATTTT. Residues: CASSLVPAGQPQHF.

This CDR3 is CASRSTYGADTQYF. The CDR3 coding sequence is TGTGCCAGCAGGAGCACGTATGGGGCAGATACGCAGTATTTT. This chain connects TRBV25-1 to TRBJ2-3; no reliable D call. Germline values: CDR1 MGHDK, CDR2 SYGVNS. This CDR3 region has 14 residues. The V gene lost 6 bases and the J gene lost 4 bases, with 14 bases spanning the gap.

This clonotype appeared a few times. V and J are TRBV7-6 and TRBJ2-1; 14 nucleotides match TRBD2. The germline V gene has CDR1 SGHVS and CDR2 FNYEAQ. Unmatched junction bases numbered 6, after V lost 5 bases and J lost 9 bases. This CDR3 region has 15 residues. CDR3 amino acids: CASSPGTSGRPEQFF. DNA of the CDR3: TGTGCCAGCAGCCCAGGGACTAGCGGGAGACCTGAGCAGTTCTTC.

V and J are TRBV7-8 and TRBJ1-5, with TRBD1 identical over 8 bases. Germline V gene data show CDR1 as SGHVS and CDR2 as FQNEAQ. Trimming took 5 bases from V and 11 from J; bases not matched to a gene: 17. CDR3 length: 16 residues. CDR3 in DNA: TGTGCCAGCAGCCTTACGACAGGGGCCGGTTTAAAAGCCCAGCATTTT. Translating it yields CASSLTTGAGLKAQHF.

The CDR3 nucleotides are TGCAGTGCTAGAGATCAGGCGGGAAGGATAGATACGCAGTATTTT. It is translated as CSARDQAGRIDTQYF. The rearrangement uses TRBV20-1 and TRBJ2-3, with D perhaps matching TRBD2 (6 bases). The CDR3 has 15 residues. V was trimmed by 0 bases and J by 5 bases, leaving 15 bases between them. Germline V CDR1 and CDR2: DFQATT, SNEGSKA (reference sequence).

V is TRBV7-2 and J is TRBJ2-3; 13 positions agree with TRBD2. V shed 5 bases, J shed 5 bases, and the junction held 4 bases outside the gene matches. The CDR3 is 15 residues long. Per germline, CDR1 SGHTA and CDR2 FQGNSA. The CDR3 nucleotides are TGTGCCAGCAGCGCAGGACTAGCGGGAGAAGATACGCAGTATTTT. Translating it yields CASSAGLAGEDTQYF.

This clonotype has a handful of counts. The rearrangement uses TRBV7-2 and TRBJ2-2; 7 nucleotides line up with TRBD1. This CDR3 is 14 amino acids long. V was pared by 5 bases and J by 6 bases, with 6 bases of the junction left unmatched. Germline V gene sequence: CDR1 SGHTA, CDR2 FQGNSA. This CDR3 is CASSPDRVPGELFF. The CDR3 DNA follows: TGTGCCAGCAGCCCCGACAGGGTTCCCGGGGAGCTGTTTTTT.

V gene TRBV29-1 combines with J gene TRBJ2-3; D is possibly TRBD1 or TRBD2 (6 bases each). Germline V lookup: CDR1 SQVTM, CDR2 ANQGSEA. With 3 bases removed from V and 0 bases from J, the gap between germline ends came to 10 bases. The CDR3 is 14 residues long. CDR3 loop: CSVEGGESTDTQYF. Here the CDR3 DNA reads TGCAGCGTTGAGGGGGGCGAAAGCACAGATACGCAGTATTTT.

This clonotype was counted between two and nine times. This chain joins TRBV30 and TRBJ1-3; D not certain. This CDR3 is 13 amino acids long. Between the trimmed V and J ends, which lost 4 bases and 2 bases, there was a span of 9 bases. Germline values: CDR1 GTSNPN, CDR2 SVGIG (reference sequence). CDR3 nucleotide sequence: TGTGCCTGGAAAGGGCCTGCTGGAAACACCATATATTTT. The encoded protein is CAWKGPAGNTIYF. The full variable domain, rest sourced from reference TRBV30 and TRBJ1-3, is SQTIHQWPATLVQPVGSPLSLECTVEGTSNPNLYWYRQAAGRGLQLLFYSVGIGQISSEVPQNLSASRPQDRQFILSSKKLLLSDSGFYLCAWKGPAGNTIYFGEGSWLTVV.

The CDR3 protein is CSASSQETQYF. CDR3 nucleotide sequence: TGCAGTGCTAGTTCCCAAGAGACCCAGTACTTC. The J gene is TRBJ2-5, the V gene TRBV20-1, with no clear D. Germline assignment: CDR1 DFQATT and CDR2 SNEGSKA (reference sequence). Trimming left V 3 bases short and J 1 base short, with 3 bases between. The length of the CDR3 is 11 residues.

In its sample, this clonotype was seen many times. This chain joins TRBV7-2 and TRBJ1-6, with no clear D. This CDR3 region has 15 residues. The germline gives CDR1 SGHTA, CDR2 FQGNSA. Trimming took 4 bases from V and 9 from J, leaving 16 bases between them. The CDR3 spells CASSSGGGRSSPLHF. Written as DNA, the CDR3 is TGTGCCAGCAGCTCCGGAGGCGGAAGGAGTTCACCCCTCCACTTT. Combining the CDR3 with reference TRBV7-2 and TRBJ1-6 gives the whole variable domain GAGVSQSPSNKVTEKGKDVELRCDPISGHTALYWYRQSLGQGLEFLIYFQGNSAPDKSGLPSDRFSAERTGGSVSTLTIQRTQQEDSAVYLCASSSGGGRSSPLHFGNGTRLTVT.

The CDR3 DNA follows: TGTGCCAGCAGTTACCCGGACAGGGGGAATCAGCCCCAGCATTTT. Encoded protein: CASSYPDRGNQPQHF. The V and J genes are TRBV6-6 and TRBJ1-5; 10 nucleotides line up with TRBD1. This CDR3 is built from 15 residues. The V segment lost 2 bases and the J segment 4 bases; nucleotides outside the gene matches: 2. CDR1 MNHNY and CDR2 SVGAGI come from the germline V gene (reference sequence).

This clonotype has just a few counts. The chain uses TRBV7-2 and TRBJ2-1, with D hard to call. The germline V and J ends were trimmed by 1 base and 9 bases, with 19 bases remaining between them. CDR1 SGHTA and CDR2 FQGNSA come from the germline V gene. This CDR3 spans 16 amino acids. DNA of the CDR3: TGTGCCAGCAGCTTAGAAGGACCTCCTAGTGATCTTGAGCAGTTCTTC. Amino acid sequence: CASSLEGPPSDLEQFF.

Only a few counts were recorded for this clonotype. This chain uses TRBV7-2 with TRBJ2-1; 9 bases are a match to TRBD2. This CDR3 has 16 residues. Germline V lookup: CDR1 SGHTA, CDR2 FQGNSA. V was clipped by 1 base and J by 7 bases; unmatched bases: 8. Here the CDR3 DNA reads TGTGCCAGCAGCTTAGGGGGGGGCGGGAGGGTGAATGAGCAGTTCTTC. Residues: CASSLGGGGRVNEQFF.

The J gene is TRBJ1-4, the V gene TRBV12-3 or TRBV12-4; 10 nucleotides line up with TRBD1. The CDR3 has 15 amino acids. The trim removed 6 bases at V and 7 bases at J, leaving 8 bases unmatched. CDR3 DNA sequence: TGTGCCAGCAGAACCTCGGGGACAGGGGCTGAAAAACTGTTTTTT. It is translated as CASRTSGTGAEKLFF.

As for this clonotype: Sequence at one end of the junction differs from germline and may be a read error. J is TRBJ2-5 and V is TRBV12-3 or TRBV12-4, with 10 bases identical to TRBD2. This CDR3 is built from 16 residues. The chain's CDR3 is CASNLAGGWEEETQYF. For the CDR3, the DNA is TGTGCCAGCAATTTAGCGGGAGGTTGGGAAGAAGAGACCCAGTACTTC.

This clonotype appeared a few times. The rearrangement joins TRBV19 to TRBJ2-3; 8 bases fit TRBD1. J gave up 3 bases and V 6 bases, and 5 bases lay outside the gene matches. Germline V CDR1 and CDR2: LNHDA, SQIVND (reference sequence). There are 14 residues in the CDR3. In DNA form, the CDR3 reads TGTGCCAGTAGGCAACGGACAGGGACAGATACGCAGTATTTT. Translated: CASRQRTGTDTQYF.

This chain connects TRBV29-1 to TRBJ2-7; TRBD1 matches at 7 bases. The CDR3 is made up of 12 amino acids. Germline CDR1 SQVTM, CDR2 ANQGSEA. Losses at the gene ends were 7 bases for V and 2 bases for J; bases not matched to a gene: 5. The CDR3 sequence is CSGGDRAYEQYF. The CDR3 DNA is TGCAGCGGTGGGGACAGAGCCTACGAGCAGTACTTC.